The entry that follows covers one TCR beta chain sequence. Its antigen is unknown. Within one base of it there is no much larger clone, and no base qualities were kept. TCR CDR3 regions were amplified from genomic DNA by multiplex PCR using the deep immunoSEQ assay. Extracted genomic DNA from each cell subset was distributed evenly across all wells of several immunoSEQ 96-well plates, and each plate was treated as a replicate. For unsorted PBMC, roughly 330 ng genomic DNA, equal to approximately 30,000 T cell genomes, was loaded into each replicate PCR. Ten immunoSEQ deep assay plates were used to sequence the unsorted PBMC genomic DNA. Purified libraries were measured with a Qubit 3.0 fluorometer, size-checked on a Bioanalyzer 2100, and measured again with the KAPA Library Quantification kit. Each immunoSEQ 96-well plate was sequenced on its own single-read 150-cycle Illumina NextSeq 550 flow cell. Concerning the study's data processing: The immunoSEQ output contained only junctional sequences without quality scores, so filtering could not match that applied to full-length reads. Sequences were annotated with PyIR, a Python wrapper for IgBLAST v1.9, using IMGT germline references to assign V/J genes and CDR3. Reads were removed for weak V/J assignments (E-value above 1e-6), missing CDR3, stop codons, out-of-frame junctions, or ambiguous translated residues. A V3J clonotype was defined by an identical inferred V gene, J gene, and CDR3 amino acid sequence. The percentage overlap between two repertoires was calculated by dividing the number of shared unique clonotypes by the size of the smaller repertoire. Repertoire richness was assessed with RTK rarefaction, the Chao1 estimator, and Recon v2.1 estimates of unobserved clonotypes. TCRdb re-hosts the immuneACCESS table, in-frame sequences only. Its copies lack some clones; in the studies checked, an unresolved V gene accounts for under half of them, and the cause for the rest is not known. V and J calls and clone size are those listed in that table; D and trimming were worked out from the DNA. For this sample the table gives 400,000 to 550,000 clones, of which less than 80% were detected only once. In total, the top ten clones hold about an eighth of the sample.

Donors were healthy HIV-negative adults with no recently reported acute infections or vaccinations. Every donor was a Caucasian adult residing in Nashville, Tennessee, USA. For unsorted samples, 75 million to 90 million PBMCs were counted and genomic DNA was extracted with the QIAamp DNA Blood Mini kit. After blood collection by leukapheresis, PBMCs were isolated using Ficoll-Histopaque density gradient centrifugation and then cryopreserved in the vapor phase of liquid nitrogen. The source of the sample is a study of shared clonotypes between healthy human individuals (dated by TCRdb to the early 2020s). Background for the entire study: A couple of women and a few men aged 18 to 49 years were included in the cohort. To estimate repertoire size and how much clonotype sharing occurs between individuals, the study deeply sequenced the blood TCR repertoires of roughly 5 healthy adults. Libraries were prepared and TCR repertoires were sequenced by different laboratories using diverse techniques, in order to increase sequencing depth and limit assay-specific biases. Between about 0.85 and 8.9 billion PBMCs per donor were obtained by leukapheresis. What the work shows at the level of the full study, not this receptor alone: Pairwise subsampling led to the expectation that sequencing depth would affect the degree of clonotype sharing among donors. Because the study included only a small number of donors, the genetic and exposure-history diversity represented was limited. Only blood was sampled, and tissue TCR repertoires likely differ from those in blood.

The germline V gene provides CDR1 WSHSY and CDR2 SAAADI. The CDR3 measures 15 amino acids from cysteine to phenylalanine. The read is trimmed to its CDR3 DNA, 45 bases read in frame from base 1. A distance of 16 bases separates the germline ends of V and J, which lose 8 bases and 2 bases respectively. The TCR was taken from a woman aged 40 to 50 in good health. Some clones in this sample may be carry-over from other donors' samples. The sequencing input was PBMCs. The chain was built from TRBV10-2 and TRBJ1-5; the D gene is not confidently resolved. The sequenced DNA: TGCGCCAGCTGTCCCGGCGTCAGCGGCAATCAGCCCCAGCATTTT. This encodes CASCPGVSGNQPQHF.